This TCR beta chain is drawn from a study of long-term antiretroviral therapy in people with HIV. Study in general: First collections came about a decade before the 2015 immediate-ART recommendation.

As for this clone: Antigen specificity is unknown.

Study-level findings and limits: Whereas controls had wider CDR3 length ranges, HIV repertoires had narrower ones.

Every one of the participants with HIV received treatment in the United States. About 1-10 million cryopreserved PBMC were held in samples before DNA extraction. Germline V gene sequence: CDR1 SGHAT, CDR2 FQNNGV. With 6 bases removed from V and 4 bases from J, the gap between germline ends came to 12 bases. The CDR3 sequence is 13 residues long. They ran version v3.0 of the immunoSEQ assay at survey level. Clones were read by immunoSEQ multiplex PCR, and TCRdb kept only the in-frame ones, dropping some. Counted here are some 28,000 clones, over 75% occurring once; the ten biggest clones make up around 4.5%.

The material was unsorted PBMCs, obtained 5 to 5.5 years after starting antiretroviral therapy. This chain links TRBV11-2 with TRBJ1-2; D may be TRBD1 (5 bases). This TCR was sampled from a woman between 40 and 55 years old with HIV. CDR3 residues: CASSPSGTYGYTF. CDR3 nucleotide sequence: TGTGCCAGCAGTCCATCCGGGACCTATGGCTACACCTTC.